Below, 17 T cell receptor beta chains from the same sample are listed, as sequenced in a study of tumor and adjacent non-tumor tissue in lung cancer. A modified ARM-PCR protocol with three rounds of nested PCR amplified TCRbeta. TCRdb re-called the multiplex PCR reads with MiXCR, one entry per CDR3 protein. The table lists some 80,000 distinct CDR3 sequences, roughly 80% of them singletons, with 45% to 55% in the top ten. No cell sorting was done before RNA was extracted from the tissue. This non-tumor lung sample came from over 3 cm beyond the tumor edge. The sequenced sample consisted of distant non-tumor lung tissue. The receptors here all came from a man in his 60s with non-small cell lung cancer.

Details on this clonotype: A single base separates this from a much larger clone, so it may be a read error. The gene calls are TRBV6-2 or TRBV6-3 and TRBJ1-6; D unresolved. This CDR3 contains 12 residues. Per germline, CDR1 MNHEY and CDR2 SVGEGT. The CDR3 DNA is TGTGCCAGCAGTTTGCCCAATTCACCCTTCCACTTT. Protein product: CASSLPNSPFHF.

Points on this clonotype: An end of the junction does not agree with germline; a read error may underlie this. V usage is TRBV5-1 and J usage is TRBJ2-3, with D possibly TRBD2 on 6 matching bases. In germline, CDR1 is SGHRS, CDR2 YFSETQ. The CDR3 is made up of 16 amino acids. This CDR3 is CAGSQGDRGSTDTQYF. The CDR3 nucleotides are TGCGCCGGCAGCCAAGGAGACCGGGGGAGCACAGATACGCAGTATTTT.

As concerns this clonotype: One end of the junction varies from germline; a read error may be responsible. This rearrangement joins TRBV4-2 to TRBJ2-2, with 10 bases matching TRBD1. Germline loops: CDR1 LGHNA, CDR2 YNFKEQ. The CDR3 runs to 15 residues. CDR3 coding DNA: TGTGCCGGCAGCCAGGGACAGGGGACACCGGGGAGTTGTTTTTTC. Translation: CAGSQGQGTPGSCFF.

Worth noting for this clonotype: One end of the junction varies from germline; a read error may be responsible. V usage is TRBV7-9 and J usage is TRBJ2-5; the D call may be TRBD1 or TRBD2 (6 bases each). CDR3 length: 14 amino acids. CDR1 SEHNR and CDR2 FQNEAQ come from the germline V gene (reference sequence). The CDR3 loop is CASSLARGEEAQYF. The CDR3, as DNA: TGTGCCAGCAGCTTAGCAAGGGGGGAAGAGGCCCAGTACTTC.

The chain combines TRBV20-1 with TRBJ2-7; tentatively, D is TRBD1 or TRBD2 (6 bases each). Germline V gives CDR1 DFQATT, CDR2 SNEGSKA (reference sequence). CDR3 length: 12 residues. Trimming left V 8 bases short and J 6 bases short, with 17 bases between. CDR3 region: CSSRGPGVEQYF. The CDR3 bases are TGCAGTTCTCGGGGGCCTGGAGTCGAGCAGTACTTC.

Of note for this clonotype: One end of the junction is discordant with germline, which a read error may explain. The chain joins TRBV12-3 or TRBV12-4 to TRBJ2-1; no reliable D call. The CDR3 contains 11 residues. The CDR3 loop reads CANSLRYDQFF. CDR3 bases: TGTGCCAACAGTTTGCGGTATGATCAGTTCTTC.

Concerning this clonotype itself: A junction boundary mismatches the germline segment, possibly from a read error. This sequence joins TRBV11-2 and TRBJ2-3; maybe TRBD2 (6 bases). The CDR3 loop spans 15 amino acids. Germline V gene sequence: CDR1 SGHAT, CDR2 FQNNGV. This CDR3 reads CASSFGLKDTDKQYF. The CDR3 DNA is TGTGCCAGCAGCTTCGGACTAAAGGACACAGATAAGCAGTATTTT. Full variable domain (rest looked up from reference TRBV11-2 and TRBJ2-3): EAGVAQSPRYKIIEKRQSVAFWCNPISGHATLYWYQQILGQGPKLLIQFQNNGVVDDSQLPKDRFSAERLKGVDSTLKIQPAKLEDSAVYLCASSFGLKDTDKQYFGPGTRLTVL.

About this clonotype: A read error may explain this, as a much larger clone is one base away. V usage is TRBV14 and J usage is TRBJ2-5, with D possibly TRBD1 on 6 matching bases. The CDR3 runs 14 residues. From germline, CDR1 is SGHDN and CDR2 FVKESK. DNA for the CDR3: TGTGCCAGAAGCCAAGTATCCAGGGGAGAGACCCAGTACTTC. Translating gives CARSQVSRGETQYF.

The V and J genes are TRBV6-2 or TRBV6-3 and TRBJ2-1, with a tentative D call TRBD2 (5 bases). CDR1 is MNHEY and CDR2 is SVGEGT in the germline V gene. The germline V and J ends were trimmed by 6 bases and 6 bases, with 12 bases remaining between them. The length of the CDR3 is 13 residues. CDR3 amino acids: CASRPDFCNEQFF. The DNA for the CDR3 is TGTGCCAGCAGACCGGACTTCTGCAATGAGCAGTTCTTC.

CDR3: CASSHLATSGAIGSRFF. DNA for the CDR3: TGTGCCAGCAGCCACCTCGCGACTAGCGGGGCGATCGGGAGCCGTTTTTTT. The J gene is TRBJ2-2, the V gene TRBV11-3; 11 bases agree with TRBD2. The junction had 22 bases not matched to a gene; V was cut back by 5 bases and J by 17 bases. CDR3 length: 17 amino acids. Germline loops: CDR1 SGHNT, CDR2 YENEEA.

This clonotype was seen only once. The junction does not match germline at one end; this may be a read error. The chain recombines TRBV11-2 with TRBJ2-6; TRBD1 might be the D (5 bases). Per the germline V gene, CDR1 is SGHAT and CDR2 is FQNNGV. The CDR3 spans 14 residues. The CDR3 sequence: CGSSPISGANFLTF. The CDR3, as DNA: TGTGGTAGCAGTCCTATTTCTGGGGCCAACTTCCTGACTTTC.

To note about this clonotype: Germline is not matched at one junction end, which may reflect a read error. The rearrangement links TRBV20-1 to TRBJ2-7, with TRBD1 identical over 7 bases. This CDR3 comprises 14 residues. Germline CDR1 and CDR2: DFQATT and SNEGSKA (reference sequence). DNA for the CDR3: TGCAGTGCTAGCTCCAGGACAGGATGTCACGAGCAATACTTC. Translated: CSASSRTGCHEQYF.

The chain recombines TRBV29-1 with TRBJ2-7; 9 nucleotides agree with TRBD1. With 6 bases clipped from V and 6 bases from J, the junction kept 18 bases outside the gene matches. The germline V gene encodes CDR1 SQVTM and CDR2 ANQGSEA. The CDR3 runs to 16 residues. This CDR3 is CSVQTQTGGEEVEQYF. The DNA for the CDR3 is TGCAGCGTCCAAACCCAGACAGGGGGTGAAGAAGTCGAGCAGTACTTC.

As to this clonotype: The junction differs from germline at one of its ends, possibly a read error. V and J are TRBV11-2 and TRBJ2-3, with D possibly being TRBD1 (6 bases). Per germline, CDR1 SGHAT and CDR2 FQNNGV. The CDR3 loop spans 14 amino acids. The CDR3 nucleotides read TGTGCCTGCAGCTTTCTAGCTGGGGGCGTTCTGCAGTATTTT. Protein product: CACSFLAGGVLQYF.

This clonotype was counted between two and nine times. This may be a read error: a much more frequent sequence differs by one nucleotide. This sequence joins TRBV12-3 or TRBV12-4 and TRBJ1-1; maybe TRBD1 (5 bases). This CDR3 has 14 amino acids. Trimming removed 4 bases from V and 5 bases from J, with 14 bases in between. CDR3 region: CASSWRGLRTEAFF. The CDR3 region has the DNA TGTGCCAGCAGTTGGCGGGGCTTGCGAACTGAAGCTTTCTTT.

In the case of this clonotype: A read error may produce the germline difference seen at one junction end. V is TRBV4-3 and J is TRBJ2-5; tentative D call: TRBD1 (5 bases). The CDR3 has 15 residues. Germline CDR1 is LGHNA and CDR2 is YSLEER. This CDR3 reads CANSQDLQVVETQYF. CDR3 in DNA: TGCGCCAACAGCCAAGATCTACAGGTGGTAGAGACCCAGTACTTC.

This clonotype was counted many times. The genes are TRBV20-1 and TRBJ1-1; 7 bases are shared with TRBD1. J was trimmed by 1 base and V by 3 bases; bases with no gene match: 5. Germline values: CDR1 DFQATT, CDR2 SNEGSKA (reference sequence). This CDR3 is built from 14 residues. The CDR3 loop is CSARAGQSNTEAFF. The CDR3 bases are TGCAGTGCTAGGGCGGGACAGTCGAACACTGAAGCTTTCTTT.